The present T cell receptor (beta chain) was sequenced within a study of CXCR3-negative and CXCR3-positive naive CD8 T cells. Whole-study results and caveats: For naive cells, CXCR3-negative and CXCR3-positive subsets had similar TRBV-TRBJ usage; for memory cells, usage differed. More hydrophobic TRB CDR3s were found in CXCR3-positive naive cells than in CXCR3-negative naive cells. Expression of CXCR3 was partially reduced after cryopreservation, and fresh PBMCs were used in most assays.

The CDR3 has 16 amino acids. In germline, CDR1 is DFQATT, CDR2 SNEGSKA (reference sequence). UMI-labeled 5' RACE TRB cDNA libraries were prepared from the cells. TCRdb re-called the 5' RACE reads; every CDR3 protein appears as one record, without DNA. This table lists 43,000 or so distinct CDR3 sequences. Notes on this clonotype: Antigen unknown.

Among CD8+ T cells, naive ones were CD45RO-CCR7+CD27+CD95-. Input material: naive CXCR3- CD8+ T cells from blood. The subset was: CD45RO-CCR7+CD27+CD95- naive CD8+ T cells lacking CXCR3 (TNR3-). The TCR originated in a human donor in good health. Some clones in this sample may be carry-over from other donors' samples. The genes are TRBV20-1 and TRBJ2-6. The CDR3 sequence is CSASDRAVSGANVLTF.